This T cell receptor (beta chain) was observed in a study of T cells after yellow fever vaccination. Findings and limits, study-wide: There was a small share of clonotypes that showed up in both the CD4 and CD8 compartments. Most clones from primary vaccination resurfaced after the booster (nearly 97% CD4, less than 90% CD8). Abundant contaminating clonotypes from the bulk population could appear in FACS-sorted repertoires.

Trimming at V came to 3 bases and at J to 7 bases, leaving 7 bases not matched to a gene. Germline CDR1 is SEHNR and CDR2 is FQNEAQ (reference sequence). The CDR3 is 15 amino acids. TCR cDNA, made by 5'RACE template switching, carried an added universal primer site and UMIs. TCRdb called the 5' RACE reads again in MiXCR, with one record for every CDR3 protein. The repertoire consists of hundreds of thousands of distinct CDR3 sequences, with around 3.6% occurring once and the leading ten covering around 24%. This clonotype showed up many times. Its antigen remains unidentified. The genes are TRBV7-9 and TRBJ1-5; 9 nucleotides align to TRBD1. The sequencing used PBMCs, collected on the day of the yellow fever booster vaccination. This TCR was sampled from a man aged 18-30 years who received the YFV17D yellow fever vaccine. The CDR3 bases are TGTGCCAGCAGCTTGGGTTGGGACAGGGAGCAGCCCCAGCATTTT. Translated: CASSLGWDREQPQHF.